This TCR beta chain emerged from a study of OX40 agonist ivuxolimab in advanced cancers. Study-level results: The mean number of expanded clones was higher in CD8+ T cells than in CD4+.

Using immunoSEQ multiplex PCR, the repertoire was profiled, and TCRdb retains in-frame clones only, with some absent. The sample holds 77,000 or so clones; 88% are singletons and the top ten take approximately 0.79%. This CDR3 is built from 13 residues. Trimming took 2 bases from V and 7 from J; bases not matched to a gene: 6. Per the germline V gene, CDR1 is SQVTM and CDR2 is ANQGSEA. Note on this clone: Its specificity is not known.

The sequencing used CD4+ or CD8+ T cells sorted from blood, collected in a trial of the OX40 agonist ivuxolimab. The clonotype comes from an adult with an advanced solid tumor such as melanoma, head and neck, liver or kidney cancer. The rearrangement uses TRBV29-1 and TRBJ2-7; the match to TRBD2 covers 9 bases. DNA of the CDR3: TGCAGCGTTGAAAGGGGACTAGCTGGGGAGCAGTACTTC. Residues: CSVERGLAGEQYF.